The 27 T cell receptor beta chains below were found in one sample sequenced in a study of T cell changes during pregnancy in multiple sclerosis (dated by TCRdb to the late 2010s). The protocol used for the library was the immunoSEQ multiplex PCR assay. The clones in this table, taken by TCRdb from immuneACCESS, are in-frame only. Not every clone is retained; where verified, under half of the shortfall comes from an unresolved V gene, and the cause of the rest is unknown. The sample profile shows tens of thousands of clones; around 94% of them were found once. Together, the top ten hold over 2.5% of the sample. Material: peripheral blood, obtained in the third trimester of pregnancy. These receptors were obtained from a female donor in good health, enrolled as a control in a pregnancy study.

This clone was detected once. This chain connects TRBV28 to TRBJ1-2; the D gene is possibly TRBD1 (6 bases). Germline CDR1 MDHEN, CDR2 SYDVKM. CDR3 length: 13 amino acids. The V end lost 4 bases, the J end lost 4 bases, and 10 bases lay between the germline ends. Written as DNA, the CDR3 is TGTGCCAGCAGTTCAAGACAGGCCTATGGCTACACCTTC. It specifies CASSSRQAYGYTF.

The genes are TRBV5-1 and TRBJ2-1, with 10 nucleotides matching TRBD2. This CDR3 is 16 amino acids long. The V segment lost 1 base and the J segment 6 bases; nucleotides outside the gene matches: 7. Germline CDR1 SGHRS, CDR2 YFSETQ. The CDR3 here is CASSLTVAGGLNEQFF. The CDR3 nucleotides read TGCGCCAGCAGCTTGACGGTAGCGGGAGGACTCAATGAGCAGTTCTTC.

This rearrangement joins TRBV11-2 to TRBJ2-1; weak D call: TRBD2 (6 bases). The germline gives CDR1 SGHAT, CDR2 FQNNGV. V dropped 0 bases and J dropped 1 base, with 13 bases sitting between them. The CDR3 contains 17 residues. Written as DNA, the CDR3 is TGTGCCAGCAGCTTAGATCGGGCAGGGAGGTCCTACAATGAGCAGTTCTTC. Translation: CASSLDRAGRSYNEQFF.

The chain links TRBV4-1 to TRBJ1-1; a possible D gene is TRBD1 (5 bases). Trimming left V 0 bases short and J 8 bases short, with 10 bases between. The CDR3 spans 13 residues. The germline gives CDR1 MGHRA, CDR2 YSYEKL. The CDR3 DNA reads as TGCGCCAGCAGCCAAGATCTTCGGGGGGAAGCTTTCTTT. It encodes CASSQDLRGEAFF.

This clone was seen a single time. This chain uses TRBV6-1 with TRBJ2-3; 9 positions match TRBD1. V shed 7 bases and J 3 bases; nucleotides not matched to a gene: 5. The CDR3 runs to 14 residues. Germline V gives CDR1 MNHNS, CDR2 SASEGT. In DNA form, the CDR3 reads TGTGCCAGCATGGACAGGGGTCTAACAGATACGCAGTATTTT. This sequence encodes CASMDRGLTDTQYF.

The CDR3 region is CASSQELAGGTEQYF. The CDR3 DNA reads TGTGCCAGCAGCCAAGAACTAGCGGGAGGCACCGAGCAGTACTTC. The chain is built from TRBV4-2 and TRBJ2-7, with 12 bases aligning to TRBD2. Germline V gives CDR1 LGHNA, CDR2 YNFKEQ. V dropped 0 bases and J dropped 6; count of bases not matched to a gene: 3. This CDR3 is built from 15 residues.

The chain recombines TRBV4-1 with TRBJ2-7, with 8 bases identical to TRBD1. After removal of 3 bases from V and 7 bases from J, the junction contained 17 bases not matched to a gene. Germline V gene sequence: CDR1 MGHRA, CDR2 YSYEKL. There are 17 residues in the CDR3. The CDR3: CASSHSPRTGFLREQYF. The CDR3 DNA reads as TGCGCCAGCAGCCACAGCCCTCGGACAGGGTTTCTCCGGGAGCAGTACTTC.

The CDR3 region is CASSQLQTSGNTIYF. The CDR3, as DNA: TGCGCCAGCAGCCAATTGCAGACATCTGGAAACACCATATATTTT. The chain links TRBV4-1 to TRBJ1-3; D call uncertain. The germline V gene has CDR1 MGHRA and CDR2 YSYEKL. V lost 2 bases to trimming and J lost 1 base, with 9 bases between them. The CDR3 consists of 15 residues.

The J gene is TRBJ2-1, the V gene TRBV19, with 10 positions matching TRBD2. V shed 8 bases and J 9 bases; nucleotides not matched to a gene: 16. CDR1 is LNHDA and CDR2 is SQIVND in the germline V gene (reference sequence). The CDR3 extends over 16 amino acids. In DNA form, the CDR3 reads TGTGCCAGTGCGAGCGGGAGGGCCGGGGGTGGAGGTGAGCAGTTCTTC. It translates to CASASGRAGGGGEQFF. The full variable domain, in which reference TRBV19 and TRBJ2-1 provide the parts outside the CDR3, is DGGITQSPKYLFRKEGQNVTLSCEQNLNHDAMYWYRQDPGQGLRLIYYSQIVNDFQKGDIAEGYSVSREKKESFPLTVTSAQKNPTAFYLCASASGRAGGGGEQFFGPGTRLTVL.

V is TRBV19 and J is TRBJ2-3, with D possibly TRBD2 on 5 matching bases. Germline V lookup: CDR1 LNHDA, CDR2 SQIVND (reference sequence). Trimming cost V 5 bases and J 11 bases, with 14 bases left between them. The CDR3 runs 12 residues. CDR3 sequence: CASSPGAGVQYF. CDR3 coding DNA: TGTGCCAGTAGTCCGGGCGCGGGCGTGCAGTATTTT.

This rearrangement joins TRBV7-9 to TRBJ2-7; TRBD1 might be the D (5 bases). CDR1 is SEHNR and CDR2 is FQNEAQ in the germline V gene (reference sequence). CDR3 length: 13 amino acids. Trimming removed 5 bases at V and 0 bases at J, with 8 bases between. CDR3 region: CASSKDSSYEQYF. DNA of the CDR3: TGTGCCAGCAGCAAAGACAGCTCCTACGAGCAGTACTTC.

The chain has TRBV18 and TRBJ1-1, with 11 nucleotides matching TRBD1. The germline gives CDR1 KGHSH, CDR2 LQKENI. With 2 bases clipped from V and 5 bases from J, the junction kept 7 bases outside the gene matches. CDR3 length: 16 amino acids. In DNA form, the CDR3 reads TGTGCCAGCTCACCAAGGACAGGGGGCTTGGGAACTGAAGCTTTCTTT. Protein: CASSPRTGGLGTEAFF.

This chain connects TRBV19 to TRBJ2-6, with D maybe TRBD1 (6 bases). Germline lookup yields CDR1 LNHDA and CDR2 SQIVND (reference sequence). The CDR3 extends over 15 amino acids. Trimming shortened V by 5 bases and J by 0 bases, and 8 bases separated the two germline ends. CDR3 DNA sequence: TGTGCCAGTAGTCCGGACAGCTCTGGGGCCAACGTCCTGACTTTC. Translated, it gives CASSPDSSGANVLTF.

V and J are TRBV9 and TRBJ2-1; D is ambiguous. From germline, CDR1 is SGDLS and CDR2 YYNGEE. The CDR3 runs 14 residues. Trimming shortened V by 0 bases and J by 5 bases, and 9 bases separated the two germline ends. CDR3 DNA sequence: TGTGCCAGCAGCGTAGGCGTAGAGCACAATGAGCAGTTCTTC. This encodes CASSVGVEHNEQFF.

This rearrangement joins TRBV4-2 to TRBJ2-7; TRBD1 matches 11 bases. The CDR3 is 15 residues long. With V trimmed by 6 bases and J by 0 bases, 4 bases remained unmatched. Germline assignment: CDR1 LGHNA and CDR2 YNFKEQ. The CDR3 is CASRTGTGGSYEQYF. CDR3 DNA: TGTGCCAGCAGAACCGGGACAGGGGGCTCCTACGAGCAGTACTTC.

This clone has only a few counts. This chain connects TRBV7-3 to TRBJ2-2; D unresolved. V dropped 6 bases and J dropped 3 bases, with 5 bases sitting between them. The CDR3 sequence is 12 residues long. Germline lookup yields CDR1 SGHTA and CDR2 FQGTGA. The CDR3 reads CASSGDTGELFF. The CDR3 region has the DNA TGTGCCAGCAGTGGAGACACCGGGGAGCTGTTTTTT.

V usage is TRBV11-3 and J usage is TRBJ2-7; 12 nucleotides line up with TRBD1. V lost 5 bases, J lost 4 bases, and 6 bases stayed unmatched. The V gene's germline CDR1 is SGHNT and CDR2 YENEEA. The CDR3 has 15 residues. This CDR3 is CASSVPGQGAYEQYF. CDR3 bases: TGTGCCAGCAGCGTCCCGGGACAGGGGGCTTACGAGCAGTACTTC.

This clone was observed a single time. In nucleotides, the CDR3 is TGTGCCAGCAGCTTAGAGTACGGAGGCCGCCCATACGAGCAGTACTTC. This gives the protein CASSLEYGGRPYEQYF. The rearrangement links TRBV7-9 to TRBJ2-7, with D maybe TRBD2 (5 bases). CDR1 is SEHNR, CDR2 FQNEAQ, per germline (reference sequence). The CDR3 extends over 16 amino acids. Between the trimmed V and J ends, which lost 1 base and 4 bases, there was a span of 17 bases.

The CDR3 is CASSWALGNEQFF. In DNA, the CDR3 is TGCGCCAGCAGCTGGGCGCTTGGCAATGAGCAGTTCTTC. This rearrangement joins TRBV5-1 to TRBJ2-1, with D uncertain. Trimming took 3 bases from V and 6 from J, leaving 10 bases between them. The V gene's germline CDR1 is SGHRS and CDR2 YFSETQ. This CDR3 contains 13 residues.

The rearrangement uses TRBV19 and TRBJ1-6, with D unresolved. Germline assignment: CDR1 LNHDA and CDR2 SQIVND (reference sequence). The CDR3 totals 12 residues. Trimming took off 1 base at V and 10 bases at J, with 5 bases between the two ends. This CDR3 is CASSIGSSPLHF. CDR3 DNA sequence: TGTGCCAGTAGTATAGGAAGCTCACCCCTCCACTTT.

The chain couples TRBV19 to TRBJ1-5, with D tentatively TRBD1 (6 bases). V was shortened by 5 bases and J by 5 bases, with 13 bases between the two germline ends. Germline V gene data show CDR1 as LNHDA and CDR2 as SQIVND (reference sequence). The CDR3 length is 14 residues. CDR3 region: CASSPGTQYQPQHF. CDR3 nucleotide sequence: TGTGCCAGTAGTCCTGGGACACAGTATCAGCCCCAGCATTTT.

The rearrangement uses TRBV29-1 and TRBJ2-1; D is undetermined. This CDR3 is 12 amino acids long. Trimming removed 0 bases from V and 12 bases from J, with 12 bases in between. CDR1 and CDR2 from the germline V gene are SQVTM and ANQGSEA. Here the CDR3 DNA reads TGCAGCGTTGAAGATTCTATATCCGGGCAGTTCTTC. Translation: CSVEDSISGQFF.

The rearrangement joins TRBV23-1 to TRBJ1-5, with D possibly TRBD1 on 5 matching bases. TRBV23-1 is an open reading frame, and its role is uncertain. The CDR3 runs to 13 residues. Trimming left V 6 bases short and J 5 bases short, with 11 bases between. CDR3 in amino acids: CASRVVGDQPQHF. The CDR3 bases are TGCGCCAGCAGGGTAGTAGGGGATCAGCCCCAGCATTTT.

CDR3 sequence (DNA): TGTGCCAGCAGCCAGGGCACCTACAATGAGCAGTTCTTC. Translating it yields CASSQGTYNEQFF. The chain employs TRBV27 and TRBJ2-1, with D perhaps TRBD1 (5 bases). Germline V gene data show CDR1 as MNHEY and CDR2 as SMNVEV (reference sequence). V lost 6 bases and J lost 2, with 8 bases in between. This CDR3 comprises 13 residues.

The sample holds one count of this clone. The genes are TRBV10-3 and TRBJ1-5; D ambiguous. Between the trimmed V and J ends, which lost 0 bases and 7 bases, there was a span of 10 bases. Per the germline V gene, CDR1 is ENHRY and CDR2 is SYGVKD. The CDR3 is 14 residues long. This CDR3 is CAISESGSGQPQHF. As DNA, the CDR3 is TGTGCCATCAGTGAGTCTGGCTCGGGGCAGCCCCAGCATTTT.

Only a few counts were recorded for this clone. The chain recombines TRBV5-3 with TRBJ2-1, with D perhaps TRBD2 (5 bases). TRBV5-3 is sorted into the ORF group, with uncertain function. V gave up 7 bases and J gave up 15 bases, with 11 bases separating them. The CDR3 is 9 amino acids. The CDR3 loop reads CARVSVSFF. For the CDR3, the DNA is TGTGCCAGAGTTAGCGTGTCGTTCTTC.

V gene TRBV2 combines with J gene TRBJ2-1; 11 nucleotides align to TRBD2. CDR1 and CDR2 (germline): SNHLY, FYNNEI. CDR3 size: 15 residues. V lost 5 bases to trimming and J lost 9 bases; unmatched junction nucleotides: 9. In DNA form, the CDR3 reads TGTGCCAGCAGTACCGGGACTAGCGGCGGCAGTGAGCAGTTCTTC. It codes for CASSTGTSGGSEQFF.